The 9 T cell receptor beta chains presented below share a single source sample, sequenced in a study of blood T cells in healthy people across ages. With a J-beta primer mix and a sample-barcoded 5' primer, a second PCR ran 7 to 11 cycles. MiXCR, run by TCRdb on the 5' RACE reads, gives a single entry per CDR3 protein. The data show about 650,000 distinct CDR3 sequences, more than 45% seen once. The sample consisted of blood. The receptors were sampled from a woman older than 75 in good health.

In its sample, this clonotype was seen many times. The genes are TRBV2 and TRBJ2-1, with D perhaps TRBD2 (6 bases). Germline V gene lookup returns CDR1 SNHLY and CDR2 FYNNEI. The V end was cut by 11 bases, the J end by 9 bases, with 23 bases between. The CDR3 is 14 amino acids. CDR3 residues: CARQDGLFTGEQFF. The CDR3 DNA reads as TGTGCCCGACAAGACGGACTATTCACGGGTGAGCAGTTCTTC.

Of note for this clonotype: A clone one base away is much larger, so this may be a read error. The chain has TRBV28 and TRBJ2-6; maybe TRBD1 (5 bases). CDR1 MDHEN and CDR2 SYDVKM come from the germline V gene. The CDR3 contains 15 residues. The DNA of the CDR3 is TGTGCCGGCAGAAGACAGATTTCTGGGGCCAACGTCCTGACTTTC. It specifies CAGRRQISGANVLTF.

This chain links TRBV7-8 with TRBJ1-5, with TRBD1 matching over 7 bases. The CDR3 is 13 amino acids. With 7 bases clipped from V and 7 bases from J, the junction kept 7 bases outside the gene matches. The germline CDR1 and CDR2 sequences are SGHVS and FQNEAQ. The CDR3 spells CASTGQAQQPQHF. The CDR3 DNA reads TGTGCCAGCACTGGACAGGCCCAACAGCCCCAGCATTTT.

Concerning this clonotype itself: One base away lies a much larger clone, so this may be a sequencing read error. The chain combines TRBV20-1 with TRBJ2-4; TRBD2 is a possible D gene (6 bases). The J call may be faulty, since TRBJ2-7 better matches the DNA end. The CDR3 has 15 amino acids. CDR1 is DFQATT and CDR2 is SNEGSKA in the germline V gene (reference sequence). CDR3 in DNA: TGCAGTGCTAGGCCGGGACTTCCACCCGCCTGCGAGCAGTACTTC. Its protein product is CSARPGLPPACEQYF.

This clonotype was found once. The J gene is TRBJ1-2, the V gene TRBV27, with 8 bases identical to TRBD1. The germline CDR1 and CDR2 sequences are MNHEY and SMNVEV (reference sequence). The V segment lost 7 bases and the J segment 4 bases; nucleotides outside the gene matches: 11. The CDR3 has 15 residues. The CDR3 region has the DNA TGTGCCAGCACCTCCTTTGGACAGGGCCTCTATGGCTACACCTTC. Its protein product is CASTSFGQGLYGYTF.

The rearrangement uses TRBV7-9 and TRBJ2-3; 8 nucleotides line up with TRBD2. Losses at the gene ends were 7 bases for V and 4 bases for J; bases not matched to a gene: 13. Germline V gene lookup returns CDR1 SEHNR and CDR2 FQNEAQ (reference sequence). This CDR3 is built from 16 residues. Here the CDR3 reads CASTVRSGSSADTQYF. CDR3 coding DNA: TGTGCCAGCACCGTCAGAAGCGGGAGCAGCGCAGATACGCAGTATTTT.

Points on this clonotype: A much larger clone is a single base away; this may be a read error. The chain employs TRBV6-1 and TRBJ2-5; 12 bases are a match to TRBD2. The CDR3 is 15 amino acids. Germline assignment: CDR1 MNHNS and CDR2 SASEGT. The CDR3 DNA sequence: TGTGCCGGCAGTTCGACTAGCGGGAGTTTTGGGACCCAGTACTTC. Translated: CAGSSTSGSFGTQYF.

This clonotype has a count of ten or more. The V call is TRBV28, the J call TRBJ2-7; tentatively, D is TRBD1 or TRBD2 (6 bases each). CDR1 and CDR2 from the germline V gene are MDHEN and SYDVKM. The length of the CDR3 is 14 residues. V was clipped by 6 bases and J by 2 bases, with 14 bases between them. CDR3 sequence (DNA): TGTGCCAGCAGCCCGAGTAGGGGGGCCTACGAGCAGTACTTC. Translating it yields CASSPSRGAYEQYF.

The sample holds a few counts of this clonotype. One end of the junction fails to match germline, which may point to a read error. The V call is TRBV11-1, the J call TRBJ2-6; D is possibly TRBD1 (5 bases). The germline CDR1 and CDR2 sequences are SGHAT and FQDESV (reference sequence). The CDR3 loop spans 17 amino acids. The CDR3 is CASSTTTLSSGADVLTF. CDR3 DNA: TGTGCCAGCAGCACGACAACCCTAAGTTCTGGGGCCGACGTCCTGACTTTC.